This T cell receptor beta chain was recovered during a study of blood T cell repertoires in COVID-19. Study-level background: PBMCs, B-cell-depleted T cells, or T cells provided the cDNA or gDNA that made up the material.

The method was immunoSEQ multiplex PCR; TCRdb's version includes in-frame clones alone and lacks a portion of them. This sample yields roughly 45,000 clones, of which roughly nine tenths are seen a single time; over 15% belongs to the top ten. The germline CDR1 and CDR2 sequences are KGHSH and LQKENI. V was shortened by 4 bases and J by 3 bases, with 9 bases between the two germline ends. This CDR3 contains 14 residues. The TCR was taken from a man in his 70s with active COVID-19. The sample consisted of peripheral blood. V gene TRBV18 combines with J gene TRBJ2-2, with D perhaps TRBD1 (5 bases). The CDR3, as DNA: TGTGCCAGCTCACAGCTACAGGACACCGGGGAGCTGTTTTTT. Amino acids: CASSQLQDTGELFF. Full variable domain (rest looked up from reference TRBV18 and TRBJ2-2): NAGVMQNPRHLVRRRGQEARLRCSPMKGHSHVYWYRQLPEEGLKFMVYLQKENIIDESGMPKERFSAEFPKEGPSILRIQQVVRGDSAAYFCASSQLQDTGELFFGEGSRLTVL.